This is a list of T cell receptor beta chains from one sample in a study of blood T cells in healthy people across ages. One entry per CDR3 protein results from TCRdb running MiXCR on the 5' RACE reads. The sample has almost 550,000 distinct CDR3 sequences, about 25% seen once; the top ten hold under 9%. The same data also contributed to another study, on T cells of mothers and their children.

The source material was blood. These TCRs come from a boy between 5 and 17 years old in good health. CDR3s include the opening cysteine and the closing phenylalanine or tryptophan. The order of the fields is J gene, V gene, CDR3 protein.

>TRBJ2-7|TRBV19
CASSFAAESYEQYF
>TRBJ1-1|TRBV18
CASSPPSGAGTEAFF
>TRBJ2-3|TRBV20-1
CSAREGGSADTQYF
>TRBJ2-7|TRBV20-1
CSASTRIYEQYF
>NA|TRBV9
CASSPLGLAGWNEQFF
>TRBJ2-7|TRBV7-9
CASSSSTDSYEQYF
>TRBJ1-4|TRBV12-3/TRBV12-4
CASSLRGLEKLFF
>TRBJ2-7|TRBV7-2
CASSLARTARTHEQYF
>TRBJ1-5|TRBV6-1
CASSHRTGWGSNQPQHF
>TRBJ1-1|TRBV27
CASSLSSGTTEAFF
>TRBJ1-2|TRBV7-2
CASSPPFGSYGYTF
>TRBJ1-2|TRBV19
CASSIDSRRGNIRYGYTF
>TRBJ2-5|TRBV5-1
CASSLQGWDYQETQYF
>TRBJ1-6|TRBV25-1
CASSENLMAENSPLHF
>TRBJ2-3|TRBV14
CAGSPGQWFGAHTQYF
>TRBJ2-1|TRBV6-2/TRBV6-3
CASSYPLSPSAPSDSYNEQFF
>TRBJ1-2|TRBV5-6
CASSLSGGYTF
>TRBJ1-3|TRBV5-1
CASSEEGNTIYF
>TRBJ1-2|TRBV7-2
CASTGANYGYTF
>TRBJ2-5|TRBV20-1
CSALKETQYF
>TRBJ2-7|TRBV28
CATSPGIHEQYF
>TRBJ1-5|TRBV7-2
CASSLTGGNQPQHF
>TRBJ2-1|TRBV19
CASNEREGNYNEQFF
>TRBJ2-1|TRBV4-3
CASSQEVAAIYNEQFF
>TRBJ1-6|TRBV7-2
CASSLRGSTNSPLHF
>TRBJ2-3|TRBV7-9
CASSRGGEVDTQYF
>TRBJ2-5|TRBV4-3
CASSQGQGAREETQYF
>TRBJ2-5|TRBV4-2
CASSQRPRPQETQYF
>TRBJ2-6|TRBV5-1
CASSFSFSGANVLTF
>TRBJ2-7|TRBV24-1
CATSDSPQQQYF
>TRBJ1-5|TRBV7-2
CASSLARTGGRQPQHF
>TRBJ1-2|TRBV7-8
CASSERVPGQSYGYTF
>TRBJ1-5|TRBV29-1
CSVVATGGPYSNQPQHF
>TRBJ2-7|TRBV11-2
CASSPLPSVGSAEQYF
>TRBJ2-4|TRBV29-1
CSRGGRTAKNIQYF
>TRBJ2-3|TRBV4-3
CASSQERGQGTTDTQYF
>TRBJ2-7|TRBV25-1
CASSLAGTGVYEQYF
>TRBJ2-3|TRBV20-1
CSASGLTDTQYF
>TRBJ2-3|TRBV7-3
CASSLTGLAGEDDTQYF
>TRBJ2-7|TRBV20-1
CSARVDPGLPYEQYF
>NA|TRBV12-3/TRBV12-4
CASSPDGTGAYEQYF
>NA|TRBV7-9
CASSLQGLREQYF
>TRBJ1-2|TRBV28
CASSLGTRGGYTF
>TRBJ1-3|TRBV6-6
CASSDSYSGNTIYF
>TRBJ2-5|TRBV29-1
CSVDPRAPETQYF
>NA|TRBV27
CASSSTPGKQFF
>TRBJ2-5|TRBV6-4
CASSPGTGKQETQYF
>TRBJ2-5|TRBV9
CASSPEGSGTLETQYF
>TRBJ2-7|TRBV7-2
CASSGGLGMNEQYF
>TRBJ1-1|TRBV20-1
CSAHYHRGAAFF
>TRBJ2-7|TRBV29-1
CSVDPGPFSGTDNYEQYF
>TRBJ2-3|TRBV7-9
CASSPTGEDTQYF
>TRBJ2-1|TRBV6-2/TRBV6-3
CASSYRGTLKRVFF
>TRBJ2-5|TRBV2
CASSEALRGGCSF